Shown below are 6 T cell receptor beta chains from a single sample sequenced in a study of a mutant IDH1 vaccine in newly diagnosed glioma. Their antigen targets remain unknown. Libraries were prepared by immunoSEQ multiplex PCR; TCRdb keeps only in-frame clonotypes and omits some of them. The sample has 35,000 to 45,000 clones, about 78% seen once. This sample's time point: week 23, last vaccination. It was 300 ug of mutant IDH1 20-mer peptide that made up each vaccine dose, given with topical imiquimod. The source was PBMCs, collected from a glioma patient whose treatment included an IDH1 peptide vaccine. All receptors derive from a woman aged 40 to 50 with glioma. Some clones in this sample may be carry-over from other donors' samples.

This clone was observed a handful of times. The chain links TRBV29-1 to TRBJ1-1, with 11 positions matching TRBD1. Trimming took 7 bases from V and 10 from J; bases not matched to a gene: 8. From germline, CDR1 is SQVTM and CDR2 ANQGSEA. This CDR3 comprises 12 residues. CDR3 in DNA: TGCAGCGCGGGACAGGGGGACCATGCAGCTTTCTTT. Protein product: CSAGQGDHAAFF.

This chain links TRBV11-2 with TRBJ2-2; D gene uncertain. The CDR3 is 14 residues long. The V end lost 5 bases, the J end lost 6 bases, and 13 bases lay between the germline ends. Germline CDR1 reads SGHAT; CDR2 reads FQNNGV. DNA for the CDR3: TGTGCCAGCAGCCAATATACGGGTCCCGGGGAGCTGTTTTTT. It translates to CASSQYTGPGELFF.

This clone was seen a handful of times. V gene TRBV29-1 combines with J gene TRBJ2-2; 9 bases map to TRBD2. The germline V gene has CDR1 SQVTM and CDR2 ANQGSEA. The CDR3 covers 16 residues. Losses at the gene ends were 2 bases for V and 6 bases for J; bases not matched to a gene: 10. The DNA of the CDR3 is TGCAGCGTTGAAAAAGCGGGGGGACCCACCCCCGGGGAGCTGTTTTTT. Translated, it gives CSVEKAGGPTPGELFF.

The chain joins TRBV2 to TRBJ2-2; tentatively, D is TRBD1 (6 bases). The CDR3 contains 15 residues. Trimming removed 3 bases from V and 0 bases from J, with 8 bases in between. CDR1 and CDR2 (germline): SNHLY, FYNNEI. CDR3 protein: CASSEDSTNTGELFF. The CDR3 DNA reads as TGTGCCAGCAGTGAGGACAGCACGAACACCGGGGAGCTGTTTTTT.

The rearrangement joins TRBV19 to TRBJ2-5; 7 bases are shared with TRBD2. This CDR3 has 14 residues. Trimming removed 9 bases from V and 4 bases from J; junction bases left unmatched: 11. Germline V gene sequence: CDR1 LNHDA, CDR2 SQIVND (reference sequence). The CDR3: CASGRSGSRETQYF. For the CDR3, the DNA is TGTGCCAGCGGGAGGTCCGGGAGTCGAGAGACCCAGTACTTC.

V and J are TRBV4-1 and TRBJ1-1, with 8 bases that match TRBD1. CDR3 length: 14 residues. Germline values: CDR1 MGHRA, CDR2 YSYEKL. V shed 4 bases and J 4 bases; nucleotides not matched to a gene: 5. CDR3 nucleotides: TGCGCCAGCAGCCCCCTCGACAGGGGCACTGAAGCTTTCTTT. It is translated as CASSPLDRGTEAFF.